This entry features one T cell receptor beta chain sequence. This record comes from a study of molecular identifiers for immune sequencing clone quantification. TCRdb fed the PCR reads into MiXCR, producing one record per CDR3 protein. The repertoire includes more than 300,000 distinct CDR3 sequences, 20% to 25% of them detected once, and more than 0.8% sits in the top ten. Libraries from naive CD8 cells were generated from 20,000 to 1,000,000 sorted cells (with 10%, 30% or 50% RNA). The TCR sequence derives from a human donor in good health. Some libraries in this study had Jurkat cell RNA spiked in. The material sequenced was naive CD8+ T cells from blood, with Jurkat cell RNA spiked in. Noted subset: FACS-sorted CD8+CD4-CCR7+CD45RA+ naive T cells.

CDR3: CASSTHLGETQYF. CDR3 DNA sequence: TGTGCCAGCAGCACACACTTGGGGGAGACCCAGTACTTC. The J gene is TRBJ2-5, the V gene TRBV28; D call uncertain. The length of the CDR3 is 13 residues. The germline CDR1 and CDR2 sequences are MDHEN and SYDVKM. The V gene lost 6 bases and the J gene lost 5 bases, with 13 bases spanning the gap.